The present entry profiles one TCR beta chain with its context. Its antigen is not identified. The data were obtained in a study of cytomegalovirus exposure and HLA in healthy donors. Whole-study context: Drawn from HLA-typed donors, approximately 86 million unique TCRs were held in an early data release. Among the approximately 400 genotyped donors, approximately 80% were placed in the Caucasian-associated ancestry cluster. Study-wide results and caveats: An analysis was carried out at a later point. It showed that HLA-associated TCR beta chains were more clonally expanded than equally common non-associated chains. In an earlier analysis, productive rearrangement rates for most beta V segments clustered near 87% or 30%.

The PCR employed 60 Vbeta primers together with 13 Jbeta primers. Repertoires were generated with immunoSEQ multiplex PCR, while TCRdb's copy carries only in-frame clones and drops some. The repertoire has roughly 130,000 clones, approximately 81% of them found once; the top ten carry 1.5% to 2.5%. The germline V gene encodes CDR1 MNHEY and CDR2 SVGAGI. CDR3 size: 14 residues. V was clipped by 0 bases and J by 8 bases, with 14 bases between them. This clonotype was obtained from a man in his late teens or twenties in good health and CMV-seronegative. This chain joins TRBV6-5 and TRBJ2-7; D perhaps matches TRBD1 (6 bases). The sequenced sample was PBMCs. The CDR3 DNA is TGTGCCAGCAGTTACTCAGGACAGCTATCTCAGCAGTACTTC. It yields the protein CASSYSGQLSQQYF.